This TCR beta chain appears in the sequencing data of a study of blood T cell repertoires in COVID-19 (dated by TCRdb to the early 2020s). Some background on the complete study: The collaborator samples originated in the United States, Italy and Spain and spanned the acute and convalescent phases of COVID-19. A freely available public database, intended as a resource for researchers studying the immune response to SARS-CoV-2, is where the repertoires were released. The samples were drawn from two sources: the first 160 participants of the ongoing ImmuneRACE study, and 1,200 or so subjects contributed by 6 global collaborators. The sample metadata nearly always contained a de-identified subject ID, COVID-19 status, age in years and sex. The dataset comprised deeply sampled blood TCRbeta repertoires from subjects exposed to, actively infected with, or recovered from COVID-19. The material from the prospective study consisted of cDNA or gDNA derived from T cells, B-cell-depleted T cells, or PBMCs. Where HLA class I and class II types were available, the types were taken from metadata supplied by the sample provider, not from assay-based typing. The paper as a whole reports these results and caveats: The amount of clinical and demographic metadata varied by source and participant and was provided uncurated.

From the cysteine up to the phenylalanine, the CDR3 has a length of 12 residues. Only the CDR3 portion is preserved as DNA: 36 bases, with reading frame beginning at the first base. Cut back by 4 bases and 7 bases, the V and J ends lie 13 bases apart. Reading the germline V gene gives CDR1 SQVTM and CDR2 ANQGSEA. Whole blood was collected in K2EDTA tubes by collaborating institutions according to the institutions' own protocols. Collaborator samples were shipped for TCRbeta analysis as frozen whole blood, isolated PBMCs, or DNA extracted from either sample type. Points on this clone: It has no known antigen specificity. There are no base qualities to consult, and no much larger clone falls within one base.

The immunoSEQ Assay, a bias-controlled multiplex PCR, was used to amplify TCRbeta CDR3 regions from genomic DNA. Under the source paper's analysis protocol: The number of nucleated cells in each sample was estimated from the amplification of reference gene primers within the assay. To quantify the absolute abundance of each unique TCRbeta CDR3 rearrangement, sequence reads were collapsed and filtered. For each sample, productive Simpson clonality was calculated by taking the square root of Simpson's diversity index across productive rearrangements. This is the immuneACCESS table as TCRdb keeps it, with only in-frame sequences that have V and J called. A part of the clones is gone; compared with another copy, unresolved V genes explain less than half, and the rest is unexplained. The V and J calls and clone size are taken from that table; D and trimming were inferred from the DNA. This sample gives under 300,000 clones in total; around four fifths of them show up just once. The ten largest make up 5% to 7% of the sample.

Sequencing was performed on peripheral blood. The receptor's source is a woman aged 55 to 70 with active or convalescent COVID-19. Recombination linked TRBV29-1 to TRBJ1-2, and perhaps TRBD1 as D gene, on 5 matching bases. The CDR3 here reads CSVVQGEGGYTF. The DNA is TGCAGCGTTGTCCAGGGTGAAGGTGGCTACACCTTC.